The 17 T cell receptor beta chains below come from one sample, sequenced in a study of shared clonotypes between healthy human individuals. Some clones are missing from TCRdb's copy, which holds only in-frame ones; the method was immunoSEQ multiplex PCR. Of roughly 2.6 million clones listed, 85% to 95% were seen once; the top ten hold more than 0.12%. The specimen was naive CD4+ T cells sorted from blood. Noted subset: CD45RA+ positively selected. These receptors were collected from a man between 18 and 35 years old in good health.

This chain joins TRBV18 and TRBJ2-4; D may be TRBD2 (6 bases). The CDR3 length is 14 residues. V dropped 1 base and J dropped 8 bases, with 12 bases sitting between them. Germline V gene data show CDR1 as KGHSH and CDR2 as LQKENI. CDR3 nucleotide sequence: TGTGCCAGCTCACCACGGGGGGACTGGGACATTCAGTACTTC. Its translation is CASSPRGDWDIQYF.

The chain uses TRBV11-2 and TRBJ1-5, with 7 bases matching TRBD1. This CDR3 is built from 11 residues. CDR1 is SGHAT, CDR2 FQNNGV, per germline. The CDR3 nucleotides read TGTACCGACAGGGTTAATCAGCCCCAGCATTTT. This sequence encodes CTDRVNQPQHF.

The genes are TRBV5-4 and TRBJ2-1; 7 positions match TRBD2. V was clipped by 1 base and J by 7 bases; unmatched bases: 8. Germline assignment: CDR1 SGHNT and CDR2 YYREEE (reference sequence). The CDR3 is made up of 15 amino acids. The CDR3 loop is CASSLQLTSLNEQFF. Written as DNA, the CDR3 is TGTGCCAGCAGCTTGCAGCTGACTAGCCTAAATGAGCAGTTCTTC. The full variable domain, rest sourced from reference TRBV5-4 and TRBJ2-1, is ETGVTQSPTHLIKTRGQQVTLRCSSQSGHNTVSWYQQALGQGPQFIFQYYREEENGRGNFPPRFSGLQFPNYSSELNVNALELDDSALYLCASSLQLTSLNEQFFGPGTRLTVL.

The V gene is TRBV18, the J gene TRBJ2-7; tentative D call: TRBD2 (5 bases). The CDR3 runs to 14 residues. Germline CDR1 is KGHSH and CDR2 is LQKENI. V lost 3 bases and J lost 6, with 15 bases in between. The CDR3 loop is CASSPGGSFGEQYF. CDR3 DNA sequence: TGTGCCAGCTCACCGGGCGGGTCCTTCGGCGAGCAGTACTTC.

This clone was seen only a few times. The V call is TRBV7-2, the J call TRBJ1-3, with unresolved D. The CDR3 sequence is 13 residues long. Germline lookup yields CDR1 SGHTA and CDR2 FQGNSA. The V end lost 4 bases, the J end lost 4 bases, and 8 bases lay between the germline ends. In nucleotides, the CDR3 is TGTGCCAGCAGCTCCTCTATGGGAAACACCATATATTTT. Its translation: CASSSSMGNTIYF.

The genes are TRBV11-2 and TRBJ1-2; 7 bases agree with TRBD1. The ends lost 1 base at V and 5 bases at J; junction bases unmatched: 4. The CDR3 covers 14 residues. Germline V lookup: CDR1 SGHAT, CDR2 FQNNGV. For the CDR3, the DNA is TGTGCCAGCAGCTTAGGCCGGGACAGTTATGGCTACACCTTC. It is translated as CASSLGRDSYGYTF.

The chain employs TRBV18 and TRBJ2-7, with 7 nucleotides matching TRBD1. This CDR3 has 14 residues. Looked up from germline, CDR1 is KGHSH and CDR2 is LQKENI. The V gene end was trimmed by 5 bases and the J gene end by 5 bases; junction bases not matched to a gene: 9. The CDR3 reads CASSNPTGSNEQYF. CDR3 coding DNA: TGTGCCAGCTCAAACCCGACAGGGTCTAACGAGCAGTACTTC.

The V gene is TRBV5-1, the J gene TRBJ2-6, with D unresolved. V dropped 0 bases and J dropped 4 bases, with 8 bases sitting between them. The CDR3 totals 15 residues. Per the germline V gene, CDR1 is SGHRS and CDR2 is YFSETQ. CDR3 residues: CASSLEIVGANVLTF. In DNA, the CDR3 is TGCGCCAGCAGCTTGGAAATAGTAGGGGCCAACGTCCTGACTTTC. Drawing the rest from reference TRBV5-1 and TRBJ2-6, the complete variable domain is KAGVTQTPRYLIKTRGQQVTLSCSPISGHRSVSWYQQTPGQGLQFLFEYFSETQRNKGNFPGRFSGRQFSNSRSEMNVSTLELGDSALYLCASSLEIVGANVLTFGAGSRLTVL.

The CDR3 region is CASSDPAGNEQFF. The CDR3 bases are TGTGCCAGTTCCGACCCAGCGGGCAATGAGCAGTTCTTC. The chain carries TRBV19 and TRBJ2-1; a possible D gene is TRBD2 (6 bases). The CDR3 is 13 residues long. Germline V lookup: CDR1 LNHDA, CDR2 SQIVND (reference sequence). The ends were cut back, 8 bases at V and 6 bases at J, with 14 bases in the middle.

As concerns this clone: Sequence at one end of the junction differs from germline and may be a read error. Other DNA sequences in this specimen translate into the identical CDR3. The chain joins TRBV30 to TRBJ2-7; tentatively, D is TRBD2 (5 bases). From germline, CDR1 is GTSNPN and CDR2 SVGIG (reference sequence). The CDR3 runs to 12 residues. The CDR3 sequence: CAWSSRDYEQYF. Written as DNA, the CDR3 is TGCGCCTGGAGTTCCCGGGACTACGAGCAGTACTTC.

The V gene is TRBV19, the J gene TRBJ2-5; possibly TRBD1 or TRBD2 for D (5 bases each). The CDR3 loop spans 16 amino acids. Trimming took off 3 bases at V and 2 bases at J, with 16 bases between the two ends. Per germline, CDR1 LNHDA and CDR2 SQIVND (reference sequence). The CDR3 bases are TGTGCCAGTAGTATGTGGGGGACGCCGGCTCAAGAGACCCAGTACTTC. Translation: CASSMWGTPAQETQYF.

The chain carries TRBV5-1 and TRBJ2-2; 9 nucleotides align to TRBD2. The CDR3 runs to 19 residues. Germline V CDR1 and CDR2: SGHRS, YFSETQ. The J segment lost 0 bases and the V segment lost 1 base, leaving 10 bases of the junction unmatched. As DNA, the CDR3 is TGCGCCAGCAGCTTGTTCTCGAGCGGGGGGCCGGCGAACACCGGGGAGCTGTTTTTT. This translates into CASSLFSSGGPANTGELFF.

The CDR3: CASSDTDEKLFF. The DNA for the CDR3 is TGTGCCAGCAGCGACACCGATGAAAAACTGTTTTTT. The V gene is TRBV6-6, the J gene TRBJ1-4; D gene uncertain. The V end was cut by 6 bases, the J end by 6 bases, with 8 bases between. Germline V gene sequence: CDR1 MNHNY, CDR2 SVGAGI (reference sequence). The CDR3 is 12 residues long.

This chain connects TRBV4-2 to TRBJ1-1, with D tentatively TRBD1 (6 bases). The CDR3 runs 14 residues. V gave up 0 bases and J gave up 7 bases, with 12 bases separating them. Looked up from germline, CDR1 is LGHNA and CDR2 is YNFKEQ. The CDR3 region is CASSQESGAVEAFF. The CDR3 DNA is TGTGCCAGCAGCCAAGAATCGGGGGCGGTTGAAGCTTTCTTT.

The rearrangement uses TRBV10-3 and TRBJ1-1, with D uncertain. Trimming removed 0 bases at V and 4 bases at J, with 15 bases between. CDR1 and CDR2 (germline): ENHRY, SYGVKD. This CDR3 contains 16 residues. The CDR3 reads CAISESLMSTGTEAFF. CDR3 sequence (DNA): TGTGCCATCAGTGAGTCTCTTATGTCCACTGGCACTGAAGCTTTCTTT.

This clone was observed a single time. V usage is TRBV29-1 and J usage is TRBJ1-2; D is ambiguous. The ends were cut back, 0 bases at V and 3 bases at J, with 8 bases in the middle. The CDR3 has 13 amino acids. Germline CDR1 is SQVTM and CDR2 is ANQGSEA. The CDR3 sequence: CSVEDNSYYGYTF. In DNA form, the CDR3 reads TGCAGCGTTGAAGATAACAGTTACTATGGCTACACCTTC.

Concerning this clone: Other DNA sequences in this sample translate to the same CDR3. The chain carries TRBV7-2 and TRBJ1-5; D uncertain. Per germline, CDR1 SGHTA and CDR2 FQGNSA. Deletions cut 5 bases from V and 2 bases from J, with 10 bases between. There are 14 residues in the CDR3. This CDR3 is CASSPGTGNQPQHF. For the CDR3, the DNA is TGTGCCAGCAGCCCCGGCACGGGCAATCAGCCCCAGCATTTT.